This is a list of T cell receptor beta chains from one sample in a study of blood T cell repertoires in COVID-19. TCRdb keeps only in-frame clones here, not all; method: immunoSEQ multiplex PCR. The sample gives over 100,000 clones, about 90% of which show up once; less than 4.5% is in the top ten. Sequencing input: peripheral blood. Receptors were obtained from a man younger than 35 with acute or convalescent COVID-19. Both conserved end residues are part of each CDR3. Clone sizes are given selectively: once, few, many, or a class where the clone is expanded.

clone_size,v_call,cdr3_aa
-,TRBV12-3/TRBV12-4,CASSHLPGAEAFF
-,TRBV5-1,CASSSSGTANTEAFF
-,TRBV18,CASSPQGLGYGYTF
-,TRBV6-5,CASSLQGPDTQYF
-,TRBV6-6,CASSSQGARELDTQYF
-,TRBV7-8,CASSESAGGNQPQHF
once,TRBV24-1,CATSDSGTHYEQYF
-,TRBV29-1,CSGDHGGEETQYF
-,TRBV3-1/TRBV3-2,CASTTSLILGRGNTIYF
-,TRBV3-1/TRBV3-2,CASSHASRLAGESSYNEQFF
-,TRBV7-9,CASSFGRGPLNEQFF
-,TRBV14,CASSQAEYSTYGYTF
-,TRBV6-5,CASSYSRTGVTEAFF
-,TRBV5-1,CASSLDAGMNTEAFF